This T cell receptor beta chain was sequenced in a study of neoadjuvant anti-PD-1 for oral cavity cancer. Profiling relied on immunoSEQ multiplex PCR, and the TCRdb table lists in-frame clones only, not all of them. Of roughly 14,000 clones listed, 60% to 80% are singletons. There are 18 residues in the CDR3. The V gene's germline CDR1 is SSHAT and CDR2 FNYEAQ (reference sequence). As concerns this clone: What it recognizes is unknown. The germline gene is not matched at one end of the junction; a read error may be the cause.

Points from the study as a whole: Post-nivolumab, blood T cell clonality was significantly elevated in non-responders.

Noted time point: after neoadjuvant nivolumab, at surgical resection. This chain uses TRBV7-7 with TRBJ1-1; D is unclear. The source is a person aged 35 to 85 with oral cavity squamous cell carcinoma. Sequencing was performed on PBMCs, taken after nivolumab (anti-PD-1) treatment. CDR3 sequence: CASSLFNPPRWPDTEAFF. In DNA form, the CDR3 reads TGTGCTAGCAGCTTATTTAACCCCCCAAGGTGGCCCGACACTGAAGCTTTCTTT.